This TCR beta chain was captured in a study of tumour-infiltrating T cells in Burkitt lymphoma. About the research overall: Productive clonality predicted overall and progression-free survival.

The CDR3 sequence is 16 residues long. Germline CDR1 and CDR2: MNHNY and SVGAGI (reference sequence). A word on this clone: The junction does not match germline at one end; this may be a read error.

Data came from immunoSEQ multiplex PCR; TCRdb stores just in-frame clones and leaves some out. The repertoire consists of 4,400 or so clones, with approximately 79% occurring once and the leading ten covering about an eighth. This TCR came from a human donor with diffuse large B-cell lymphoma. Some clones in this sample may be carry-over from other donors' samples. The sample comprised tumor tissue. The J gene is TRBJ1-3, the V gene TRBV6-6, with D possibly being TRBD1 (5 bases). The CDR3 here is CASTPGGGVSGNTIYF. CDR3 DNA: TGTGCCAGCACCCCGGGGGGGGGAGTCTCTGGAAATACCATATATTTT.